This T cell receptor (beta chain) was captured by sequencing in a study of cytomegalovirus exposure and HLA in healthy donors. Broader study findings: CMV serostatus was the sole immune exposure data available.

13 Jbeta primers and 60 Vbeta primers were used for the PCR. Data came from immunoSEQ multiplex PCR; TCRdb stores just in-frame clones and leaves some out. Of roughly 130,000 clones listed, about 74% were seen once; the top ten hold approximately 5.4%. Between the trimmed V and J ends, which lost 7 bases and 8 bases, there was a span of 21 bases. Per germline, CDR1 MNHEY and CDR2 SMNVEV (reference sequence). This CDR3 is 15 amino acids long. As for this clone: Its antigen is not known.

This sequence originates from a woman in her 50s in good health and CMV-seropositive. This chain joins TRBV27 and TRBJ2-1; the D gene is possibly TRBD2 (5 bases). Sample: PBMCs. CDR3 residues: CASTLGVRSGDEQFF. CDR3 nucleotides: TGTGCCAGCACACTCGGGGTCCGGAGCGGCGATGAGCAGTTCTTC.